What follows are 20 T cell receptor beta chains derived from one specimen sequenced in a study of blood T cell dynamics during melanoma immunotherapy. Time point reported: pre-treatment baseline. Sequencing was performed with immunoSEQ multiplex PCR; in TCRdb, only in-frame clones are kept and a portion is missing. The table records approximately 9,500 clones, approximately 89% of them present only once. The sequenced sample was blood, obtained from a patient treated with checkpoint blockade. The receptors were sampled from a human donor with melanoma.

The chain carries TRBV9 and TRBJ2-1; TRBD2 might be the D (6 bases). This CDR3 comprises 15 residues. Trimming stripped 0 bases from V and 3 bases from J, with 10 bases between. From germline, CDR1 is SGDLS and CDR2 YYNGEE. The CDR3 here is CASSVAGRYYNEQFF. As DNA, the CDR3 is TGTGCCAGCAGCGTAGCCGGGAGATACTACAATGAGCAGTTCTTC.

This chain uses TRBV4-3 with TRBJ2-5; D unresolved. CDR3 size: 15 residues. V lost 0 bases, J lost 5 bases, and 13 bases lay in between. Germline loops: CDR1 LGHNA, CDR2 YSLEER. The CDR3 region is CASSQDVGVEETQYF. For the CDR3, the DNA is TGCGCCAGCAGCCAAGATGTTGGGGTAGAGGAGACCCAGTACTTC.

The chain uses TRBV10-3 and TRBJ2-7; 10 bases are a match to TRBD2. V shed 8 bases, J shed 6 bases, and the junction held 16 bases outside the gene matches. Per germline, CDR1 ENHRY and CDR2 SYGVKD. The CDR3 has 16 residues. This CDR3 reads CAISSGVLAGDGEQYF. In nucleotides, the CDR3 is TGTGCCATCTCCTCAGGGGTCCTAGCGGGAGATGGCGAGCAGTACTTC.

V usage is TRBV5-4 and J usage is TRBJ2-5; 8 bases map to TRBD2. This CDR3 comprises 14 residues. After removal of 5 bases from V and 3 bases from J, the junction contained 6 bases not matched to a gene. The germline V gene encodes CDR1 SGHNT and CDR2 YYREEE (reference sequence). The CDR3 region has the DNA TGTGCCAGCAGGACCGGGACTAGAGAAGAGACCCAGTACTTC. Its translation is CASRTGTREETQYF. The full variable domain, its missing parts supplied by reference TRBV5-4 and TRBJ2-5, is ETGVTQSPTHLIKTRGQQVTLRCSSQSGHNTVSWYQQALGQGPQFIFQYYREEENGRGNFPPRFSGLQFPNYSSELNVNALELDDSALYLCASRTGTREETQYFGPGTRLLVL.

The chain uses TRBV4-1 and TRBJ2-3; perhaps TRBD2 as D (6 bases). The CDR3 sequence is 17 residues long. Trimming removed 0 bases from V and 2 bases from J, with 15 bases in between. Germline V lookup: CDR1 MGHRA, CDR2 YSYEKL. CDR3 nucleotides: TGCGCCAGCAGCCAAGATCGGGAGTCTAGCTTCACAGATACGCAGTATTTT. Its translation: CASSQDRESSFTDTQYF.

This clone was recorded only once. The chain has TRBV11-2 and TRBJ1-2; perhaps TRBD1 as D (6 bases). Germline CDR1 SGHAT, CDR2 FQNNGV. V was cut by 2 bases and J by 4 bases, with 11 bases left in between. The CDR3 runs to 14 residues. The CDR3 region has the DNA TGTGCCAGCAGCTTACTTGGACAGAGCTATGGCTACACCTTC. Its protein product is CASSLLGQSYGYTF.

CDR3 DNA: TGCGCCAGCAGCTTAGGGACTCTCGGCGGGGAGCTGTTTTTT. Translation gives CASSLGTLGGELFF. The V gene is TRBV5-1, the J gene TRBJ2-2; a weak D match, TRBD2 (6 bases). The ends were cut back, 2 bases at V and 7 bases at J, with 12 bases in the middle. CDR1 is SGHRS and CDR2 is YFSETQ in the germline V gene. The CDR3 has 14 residues.

The CDR3 DNA follows: TGTGCCAGCTCACCCCAAGAGGATTCACCCCTCCACTTT. Amino acids: CASSPQEDSPLHF. The J gene is TRBJ1-6, the V gene TRBV18, with D unclear. Germline V gene data show CDR1 as KGHSH and CDR2 as LQKENI. The CDR3 runs to 13 residues. V lost 3 bases and J 8 bases, leaving 8 bases between the germline ends. The full variable domain, completed using reference TRBV18 and TRBJ1-6, is NAGVMQNPRHLVRRRGQEARLRCSPMKGHSHVYWYRQLPEEGLKFMVYLQKENIIDESGMPKERFSAEFPKEGPSILRIQQVVRGDSAAYFCASSPQEDSPLHFGNGTRLTVT.

CDR3 protein: CASRQQGSEKLFF. DNA for the CDR3: TGTGCCAGCAGGCAACAGGGGAGCGAAAAACTGTTTTTT. This chain uses TRBV5-4 with TRBJ1-4; 7 bases fit TRBD1. The CDR3 runs 13 residues. The J segment lost 8 bases and the V segment lost 5 bases, leaving 6 bases of the junction unmatched. CDR1 is SGHNT and CDR2 is YYREEE in the germline V gene (reference sequence).

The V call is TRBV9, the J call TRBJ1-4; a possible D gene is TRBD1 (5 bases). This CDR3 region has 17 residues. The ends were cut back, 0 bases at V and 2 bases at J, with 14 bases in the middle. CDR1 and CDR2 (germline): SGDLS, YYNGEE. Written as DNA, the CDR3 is TGTGCCAGCAGCGTAGAGGGGACCGCTTCGACTAATGAAAAACTGTTTTTT. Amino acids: CASSVEGTASTNEKLFF.

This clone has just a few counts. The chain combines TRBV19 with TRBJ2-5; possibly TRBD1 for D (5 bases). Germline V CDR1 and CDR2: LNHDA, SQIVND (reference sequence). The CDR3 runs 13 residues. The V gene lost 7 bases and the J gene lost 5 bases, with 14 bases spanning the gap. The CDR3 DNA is TGTGCCAGTATTGGGGCCGAGAAGGAGACCCAGTACTTC. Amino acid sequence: CASIGAEKETQYF.

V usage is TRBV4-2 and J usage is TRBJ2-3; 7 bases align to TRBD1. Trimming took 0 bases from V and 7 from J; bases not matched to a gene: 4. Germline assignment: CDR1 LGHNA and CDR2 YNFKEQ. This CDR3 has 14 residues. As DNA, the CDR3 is TGTGCCAGCAGCCAAGATACAGGGGCGAATACGCAGTATTTT. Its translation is CASSQDTGANTQYF.

CDR3 residues: CASSPGTSGRVANEQFF. The DNA of the CDR3 is TGTGCCAGCTCACCAGGGACTAGCGGGAGGGTTGCCAATGAGCAGTTCTTC. The chain combines TRBV18 with TRBJ2-1; 16 bases match TRBD2. Per germline, CDR1 KGHSH and CDR2 LQKENI. The CDR3 has 17 amino acids. Unmatched junction bases numbered 4, after V lost 2 bases and J lost 6 bases. The full variable domain, with the rest looked up from reference TRBV18 and TRBJ2-1, is NAGVMQNPRHLVRRRGQEARLRCSPMKGHSHVYWYRQLPEEGLKFMVYLQKENIIDESGMPKERFSAEFPKEGPSILRIQQVVRGDSAAYFCASSPGTSGRVANEQFFGPGTRLTVL.

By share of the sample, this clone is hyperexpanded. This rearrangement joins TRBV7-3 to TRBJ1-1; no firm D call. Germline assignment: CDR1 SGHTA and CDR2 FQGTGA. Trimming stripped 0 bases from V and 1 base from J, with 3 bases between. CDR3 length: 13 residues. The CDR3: CASSLTTNTEAFF. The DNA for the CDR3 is TGTGCCAGCAGCTTAACCACGAACACTGAAGCTTTCTTT.

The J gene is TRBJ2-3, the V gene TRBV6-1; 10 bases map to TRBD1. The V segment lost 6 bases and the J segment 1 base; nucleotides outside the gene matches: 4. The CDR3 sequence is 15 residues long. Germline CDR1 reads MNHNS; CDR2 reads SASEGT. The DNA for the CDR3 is TGTGCCAGCAGGGGGACAGGGGCTGGCACAGATACGCAGTATTTT. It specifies CASRGTGAGTDTQYF.

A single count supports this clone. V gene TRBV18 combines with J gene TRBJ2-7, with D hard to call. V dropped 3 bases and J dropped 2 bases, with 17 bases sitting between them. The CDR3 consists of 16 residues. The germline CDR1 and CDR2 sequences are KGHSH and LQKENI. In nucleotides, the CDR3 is TGTGCCAGCTCACCCCCAACTTCTACGACCACCTACGAGCAGTACTTC. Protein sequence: CASSPPTSTTTYEQYF.

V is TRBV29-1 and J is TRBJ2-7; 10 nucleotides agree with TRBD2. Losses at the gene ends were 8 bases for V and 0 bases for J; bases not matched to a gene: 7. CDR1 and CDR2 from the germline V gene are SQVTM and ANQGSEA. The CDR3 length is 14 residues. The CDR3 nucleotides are TGCAGCCGTTCTGGACTAGCGGACTCCTACGAGCAGTACTTC. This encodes CSRSGLADSYEQYF.

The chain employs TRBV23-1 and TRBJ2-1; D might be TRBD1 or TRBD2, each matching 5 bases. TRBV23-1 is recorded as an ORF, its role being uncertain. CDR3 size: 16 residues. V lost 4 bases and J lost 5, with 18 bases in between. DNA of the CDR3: TGCGCCAGCAGTCCGCCCGGGACCGTCGAAAACAATGAGCAGTTCTTC. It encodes CASSPPGTVENNEQFF.

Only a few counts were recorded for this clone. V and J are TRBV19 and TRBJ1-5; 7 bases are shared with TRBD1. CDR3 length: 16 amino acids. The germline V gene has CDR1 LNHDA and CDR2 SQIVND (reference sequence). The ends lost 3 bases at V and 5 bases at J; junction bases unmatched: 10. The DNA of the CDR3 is TGTGCCAGTAGTATTAGTCAGGGGGACCTCTATCAGCCCCAGCATTTT. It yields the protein CASSISQGDLYQPQHF.

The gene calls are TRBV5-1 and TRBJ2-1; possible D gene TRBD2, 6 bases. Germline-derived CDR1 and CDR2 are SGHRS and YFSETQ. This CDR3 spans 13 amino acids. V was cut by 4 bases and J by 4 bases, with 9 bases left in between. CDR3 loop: CASSRDLYNEQFF. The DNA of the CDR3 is TGCGCCAGCAGCCGGGACTTATACAATGAGCAGTTCTTC.